This T cell receptor (beta chain) stems from a study of T cells after posttransplantation cyclophosphamide. This related bone marrow graft donor gave peripheral blood on the day of marrow donation. This clone was counted at least ten times. Antigen specificity is unknown. The method was immunoSEQ multiplex PCR; TCRdb's version includes in-frame clones alone and lacks a portion of them. The data show tens of thousands of clones, with none appearing a single time. Study outcomes and limitations: Skin or GI-infiltrating T cells shared few TRB sequences with blood. Recipient CMV seropositivity and CMV reactivation strongly tracked TRB clonality. Donor-recipient repertoire similarity was low at 1-2 months, rising over year one.

CDR1 and CDR2 (germline): MDHEN, SYDVKM. This CDR3 comprises 17 residues. V gave up 6 bases and J gave up 0 bases; unmatched junction bases: 11. The TCR sequence derives from a man aged 40-49 years in good health, CMV-negative, and a related stem cell transplant donor. Material for sequencing was PBMCs. J is TRBJ1-5 and V is TRBV28; TRBD1 matches at 7 bases. In DNA, the CDR3 is TGTGCCAGCAGCTCATGGGACAGCTTGTATAGCAATCAGCCCCAGCATTTT. The encoded protein is CASSSWDSLYSNQPQHF.